The sequence of this T cell receptor beta chain was determined in a study of T cells in Graves' hyperthyroidism and ophthalmopathy (dated by TCRdb to between 2018 and 2020). Describing the broader study: Peripheral blood was sampled at the time of initial diagnosis, prior to any treatment. A discovery cohort of about a hundred patients, roughly 45 with Graves' ophthalmopathy and about 58 with stable Graves' hyperthyroidism, was used to find distinguishing TCR V-J signatures. Prospective prediction of ophthalmopathy was tested in an independent validation cohort consisting of some 18 hyperthyroidism patients and approximately 16 patients who later progressed to ophthalmopathy. The 90 to 100 discovery patients were randomly divided into training and test sets at a 7:3 ratio. In several Graves' hyperthyroidism patients, the study also compared T-cell repertoires from thyroid tissue with T-cell repertoires from blood. Once sampling was done, hyperthyroidism patients were given methimazole at a starting dose of 30 mg daily, whereas ophthalmopathy patients were given high-dose intravenous methylprednisolone. TCR Vbeta CDR3 sequencing of 120 to 150 peripheral blood samples (43 ophthalmopathy, some 75 hyperthyroidism and 17 progressor patients) is reported in the paper.

A remark on this clonotype: It lacks a known antigen. Base qualities are not provided; no much larger clone lies one nucleotide away.

The investigation overall reported the following: Ophthalmopathy was separated from stable hyperthyroidism by a 13 V-J signature model, with over 85% sensitivity and approximately 84% specificity obtained in cross-validation and 80%/75% obtained in testing. In validation, the model predicted progression to ophthalmopathy a median of around 6.5 months before onset, with roughly 71% sensitivity and around 76% specificity. Most expanded thyroid clonotypes (frequency above 0.001) were also found in blood, which suggests that blood repertoires may mirror thyroid immune responses. No statistical method was used to set the sample size in advance, and investigators knew the group allocation.

The TCR beta CDR3 regions were amplified from the RNA transcripts. For the first round of RT-PCR on the TCR CDR3, the HTBI primer set was used together with the Qiagen OneStep RT-PCR kit. The libraries were constructed in a second round of multiplex PCR and then size-selected and purified. Libraries were sequenced paired-end with 100 bp reads on an Illumina HiSeq2000. As for the authors' bioinformatics: SOAPnuke was used to process the raw data, removing reads that contained adapters or uncalled bases, had a mean Phred below 15, or lacked an exact match to the constant primer or identifier. High-quality paired reads were merged with COPE v1.2.5, and unique nucleotide sequences were defined as clonotypes. MiTCR v1.1 was used to align the clonotypes against IMGT TRBV, TRBD and TRBJ reference segments. The analysis was restricted to V-J combinations with a frequency above 0.0001, which together covered about 99% of the repertoires. A TCS score was defined as the ratio of F50 (clonal expansion) to E x V (chaos), with BLOSUM62-based TCRdist applied between CDR3 peptides within each V-J. Welch's t-statistics and random forest reduced approximately 520 V-J features to 10 to 15, which were used in a naive Bayes classifier (R e1071). TCRdb's own reprocessing of the public reads used fastp at Q25 and MiXCR and kept productive beta chains. A single entry per CDR3 protein holds the most common genes and DNA from its merged rows. What appears here as the V and J calls and clone size reflects TCRdb's work, not the paper's. The sample table records about 52,000 distinct CDR3 sequences; about half of these occur just once. The leading ten clones occupy 8% to 10% of the sample.

Based on the germline V gene, the CDR1 and CDR2 sequences are SGHAT and FQNNGV. The CDR3 goes from the cysteine to the phenylalanine over 9 residues. Here the CDR3 DNA is all that survives: 27 bases in frame from base 1. In the ophthalmopathy patients, disease was moderately to severely active, with a Clinical Activity Score of 3 or more, a NOSPECS grade of 4 or more, and a duration of less than 3 months. Patients with uncontrolled infections, other autoimmune diseases, pregnancy or lactation were excluded. Diagnoses relied on clinical symptoms, serum thyroxine and TRAb, thyroid ultrasound and orbital computed tomography. PBMCs were isolated from more than 8 ml of fresh peripheral blood by Ficoll-Paque density gradient centrifugation. Total RNA was extracted using Trizol reagent, and RNA quality was assessed on an Agilent 2100 Bioanalyzer.

The clonotype comes from a woman in her forties or fifties with Graves' ophthalmopathy. This receptor chain uses TRBV11-2 and TRBJ1-4; no confident D gene assignment can be made. The specimen was blood. CDR3 loop: CATNEKLFF. The nucleotides read TGTGCAACTAATGAAAAACTGTTTTTT.